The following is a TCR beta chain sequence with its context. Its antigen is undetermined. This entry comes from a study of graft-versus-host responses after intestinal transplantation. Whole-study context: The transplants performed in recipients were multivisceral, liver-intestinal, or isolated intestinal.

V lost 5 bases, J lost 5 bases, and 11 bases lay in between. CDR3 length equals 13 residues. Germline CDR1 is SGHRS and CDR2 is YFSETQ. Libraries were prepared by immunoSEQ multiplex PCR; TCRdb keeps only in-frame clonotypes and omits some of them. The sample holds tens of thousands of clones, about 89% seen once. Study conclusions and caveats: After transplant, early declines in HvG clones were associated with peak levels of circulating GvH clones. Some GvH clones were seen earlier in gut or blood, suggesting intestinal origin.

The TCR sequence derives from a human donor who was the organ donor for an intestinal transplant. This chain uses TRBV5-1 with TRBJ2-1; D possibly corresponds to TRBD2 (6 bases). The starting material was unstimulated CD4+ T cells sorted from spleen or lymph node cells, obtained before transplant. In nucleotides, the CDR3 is TGCGCCAGCAGTCCCGCGGGGCACAATGAGCAGTTCTTC. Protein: CASSPAGHNEQFF.